One and the same sample provided the 2 T cell receptor beta chains below, sequenced in a study of early T cells in non-severe SARS-CoV-2 infection listed by TCRdb under 2021. The library was prepared using 5' RACE. Sequencing relied on a NextSeq 500. Clones were called with MiXCR by TCRdb after fastp trimmed the public reads at Q25, and only in-frame beta chains were retained. Here each entry gathers all rows of one CDR3 protein and keeps the most common genes and DNA. The table for this sample lists about 48,000 distinct CDR3 sequences; around 6% of them were counted only once. Together, the top ten hold 4.5% to 5.5% of the sample. Sequencing was done on a sample of whole blood. Source of these receptors: an adult who was a healthcare worker with PCR-confirmed SARS-CoV-2 infection or an uninfected control (not recorded which).

This clonotype was counted many times. The chain joins TRBV4-2 to TRBJ2-1; D is perhaps TRBD2 (6 bases). The V gene's germline CDR1 is LGHNA and CDR2 YNFKEQ. Between the trimmed V and J ends, which lost 4 bases and 9 bases, there was a span of 13 bases. The CDR3 runs 13 residues. The CDR3 DNA sequence: TGTGCCAGCAGCCTGACTAGAATCAGTGAGCAGTTCTTC. Its protein is CASSLTRISEQFF.

In its sample, this clonotype was seen many times. The CDR3 is CASSLGLGYGYTF. The CDR3 bases are TGCGCCAGCAGCCTAGGACTGGGATATGGCTACACCTTC. The chain uses TRBV5-1 and TRBJ1-2; D gene unclear. From germline, CDR1 is SGHRS and CDR2 YFSETQ. CDR3 length equals 13 residues. The V end was cut by 4 bases, the J end by 5 bases, with 12 bases between.